This T cell receptor (beta chain) was sequenced in a study of shared clonotypes between healthy human individuals. Per germline, CDR1 SGHRS and CDR2 YFSETQ. CDR3 length equals 14 residues. V lost 4 bases and J lost 7, with 15 bases in between. On sorted subsets, replicate PCRs used 150 to 250 ng DNA, or tens of thousands of T cell genomes. Only in-frame clones appear in the TCRdb table, and some are missing; sequencing was by immunoSEQ multiplex PCR. The table lists roughly 2,500,000 clones, 93% of them singletons. V is TRBV5-1 and J is TRBJ1-3; possibly TRBD1 for D (6 bases). Sequencing used naive CD4+ T cells from PBMCs. The subset is: CD45RA+ positively selected. This TCR was sampled from a man aged 18 to 30 in good health. Some clones in this sample may be carry-over from other donors' samples. The DNA of the CDR3 is TGCGCCAGCAGCCCAATTTCAGGGGTGAACACCATATATTTT. Translating it yields CASSPISGVNTIYF.